What follows are 13 T cell receptor beta chains derived from one specimen sequenced in a study of identical twins' blood T cells. TCRdb independently ran MiXCR on the 5' RACE reads; one entry per CDR3 protein. The repertoire holds a few hundred thousand distinct CDR3 sequences, with about 28% as singletons. Input material: PBMCs. The receptor set was obtained from a woman aged 18-50 years in good health.

This clonotype was seen more than once but under ten times. The rearrangement joins TRBV29-1 to TRBJ1-1; 7 bases fit TRBD1. After removal of 7 bases from V and 12 bases from J, the junction contained 11 bases not matched to a gene. Germline values: CDR1 SQVTM, CDR2 ANQGSEA. This CDR3 region has 11 residues. The CDR3 sequence: CSANGDSATFF. DNA of the CDR3: TGCAGCGCGAACGGGGACAGCGCGACTTTCTTT.

In the case of this clonotype: Germline is not matched at one junction end, which may reflect a read error. This chain joins TRBV7-9 and TRBJ1-2; D is ambiguous. The CDR3 runs 14 residues. CDR1 is SEHNR and CDR2 is FQNEAQ in the germline V gene (reference sequence). The CDR3 sequence: CTSSLNAPMIGYTF. The CDR3, as DNA: TGTACCAGCAGCTTAAATGCACCCATGATAGGCTACACCTTC.

The chain links TRBV5-1 to TRBJ2-3; TRBD2 matches 9 bases. The CDR3 is 15 amino acids. The V gene's germline CDR1 is SGHRS and CDR2 YFSETQ. V lost 1 base, J lost 1 base, and 1 base stayed unmatched. The CDR3 reads CASSLPSGGTDTQYF. The DNA of the CDR3 is TGCGCCAGCAGCTTGCCTAGCGGGGGCACAGATACGCAGTATTTT.

This clonotype was detected a few times. A clone one base away is much larger, so this may be a read error. The chain joins TRBV12-3 or TRBV12-4 to TRBJ2-2, with D uncertain. V was pared by 10 bases and J by 6 bases, with 15 bases between. There are 13 residues in the CDR3. In nucleotides, the CDR3 is TGTGCCAACAGCCGAGAAGGCTCCGGGGAGCTGTTTTTT. Translation: CANSREGSGELFF.

The CDR3 protein is CASSETSNGGEQFF. The CDR3, as DNA: TGTGCCAGCAGTGAAACCTCAAACGGCGGTGAGCAGTTCTTC. This sequence joins TRBV2 and TRBJ2-1; D remains unclear. There are 14 residues in the CDR3. The germline gives CDR1 SNHLY, CDR2 FYNNEI. V was clipped by 2 bases and J by 9 bases, with 14 bases between them.

This clonotype was counted only a few times. This chain joins TRBV29-1 and TRBJ2-2; 10 bases agree with TRBD1. CDR1 SQVTM and CDR2 ANQGSEA come from the germline V gene. This CDR3 is 15 amino acids long. Trimming cost V 7 bases and J 5 bases; bases outside gene matches: 10. The CDR3 DNA reads as TGCAGCGCAGTAATACGGGACAGGGGAACCGGGGAGCTGTTTTTT. This encodes CSAVIRDRGTGELFF.

This clonotype has at least ten counts. V is TRBV5-1 and J is TRBJ2-2; D is unresolved. The CDR3 has 13 residues. The V gene's germline CDR1 is SGHRS and CDR2 YFSETQ. Trimming shortened V by 5 bases and J by 5 bases, and 10 bases separated the two germline ends. The CDR3 nucleotides are TGCGCCAGCAGACTCGATTTAACCGGGGAGCTGTTTTTT. Amino acid sequence: CASRLDLTGELFF.

This clonotype was observed a few times. The gene calls are TRBV6-5 and TRBJ1-1; D gene unclear. Trimming took off 1 base at V and 0 bases at J, with 6 bases between the two ends. The CDR3 length is 14 residues. The germline V gene has CDR1 MNHEY and CDR2 SVGAGI. The CDR3 DNA sequence: TGTGCCAGCAGTTACTGGTCCTTGAACACTGAAGCTTTCTTT. Amino acid sequence: CASSYWSLNTEAFF.

This chain links TRBV7-9 with TRBJ2-1, with TRBD2 matching over 12 bases. The J segment lost 3 bases and the V segment lost 4 bases, leaving 10 bases of the junction unmatched. CDR1 and CDR2 from the germline V gene are SEHNR and FQNEAQ (reference sequence). There are 18 residues in the CDR3. The CDR3 DNA follows: TGTGCCAGCAGCTCCCAAAGACTAGCGGGAGTAAACTACAATGAGCAGTTCTTC. Protein product: CASSSQRLAGVNYNEQFF.

There are a few counts of this clonotype. The chain links TRBV10-3 to TRBJ2-7; 7 bases align to TRBD1. Germline trimming cut 9 bases from V and 3 bases from J; bases unmatched to any gene: 11. CDR1 is ENHRY, CDR2 SYGVKD, per germline. This CDR3 is built from 14 residues. CDR3 nucleotides: TGTGCCATTAAAGGACAGGCGAGGGACTACGAGCAGTACTTC. Its protein product is CAIKGQARDYEQYF.

This clonotype was found many times. V is TRBV20-1 and J is TRBJ1-4; maybe TRBD1 (6 bases). This CDR3 is 14 amino acids long. Trimming stripped 7 bases from V and 7 bases from J, with 19 bases between. Looked up from germline, CDR1 is DFQATT and CDR2 is SNEGSKA (reference sequence). CDR3 nucleotide sequence: TGCAGTGTCGTGGCGACAGGAAGGACTGAAAAACTGTTTTTT. Residues: CSVVATGRTEKLFF.

The chain is built from TRBV5-1 and TRBJ2-1; a weak D match, TRBD2 (6 bases). Germline CDR1 reads SGHRS; CDR2 reads YFSETQ. CDR3 length: 14 residues. V was cut by 0 bases and J by 7 bases, with 11 bases left in between. CDR3 coding DNA: TGCGCCAGCAGCTTGGATCCACGGGAGAATGAGCAGTTCTTC. Translating gives CASSLDPRENEQFF. The full variable domain, completed using reference TRBV5-1 and TRBJ2-1, is KAGVTQTPRYLIKTRGQQVTLSCSPISGHRSVSWYQQTPGQGLQFLFEYFSETQRNKGNFPGRFSGRQFSNSRSEMNVSTLELGDSALYLCASSLDPRENEQFFGPGTRLTVL.

The chain recombines TRBV20-1 with TRBJ2-3; 13 bases fit TRBD2. V dropped 5 bases and J dropped 3; count of bases not matched to a gene: 5. Germline V gene data show CDR1 as DFQATT and CDR2 as SNEGSKA (reference sequence). The CDR3 extends over 15 amino acids. The CDR3 loop reads CSARSTSGGTDTQYF. Here the CDR3 DNA reads TGCAGTGCTCGATCGACTAGCGGGGGGACAGATACGCAGTATTTT.